What follows are 19 T cell receptor beta chains derived from one specimen sequenced in a study of technical replicates of blood from a few donors. The assay was immunoSEQ multiplex PCR, and TCRdb's table has in-frame clones only and misses some. The data show 55,000 to 65,000 clones, about 86% seen once. Sequenced input: PBMCs. Receptor source: a human donor in good health. Some clones in this sample may be carry-over from other donors' samples.

The rearrangement uses TRBV7-9 and TRBJ1-6, with D possibly matching TRBD1 (5 bases). This CDR3 has 16 residues. The germline V and J ends were trimmed by 3 bases and 4 bases, with 13 bases remaining between them. Germline assignment: CDR1 SEHNR and CDR2 FQNEAQ (reference sequence). The CDR3 coding sequence is TGTGCCAGCAGCTTGTGGCAGGGTCAATATAATTCACCCCTCCACTTT. Translated, it gives CASSLWQGQYNSPLHF.

The sample holds one count of this clone. The chain uses TRBV27 and TRBJ2-5, with 7 bases lining up with TRBD1. The CDR3 has 15 residues. Unmatched junction bases numbered 11, after V lost 5 bases and J lost 5 bases. CDR1 MNHEY and CDR2 SMNVEV come from the germline V gene (reference sequence). DNA of the CDR3: TGTGCCAGCAGTATGGGGACAGCGAAGGTGGAGACCCAGTACTTC. Protein sequence: CASSMGTAKVETQYF.

The J gene is TRBJ2-2, the V gene TRBV4-2; 7 bases are shared with TRBD1. The V and J ends lost 0 bases and 1 base, in that order; junction bases with no gene match: 2. This CDR3 spans 16 amino acids. Germline loops: CDR1 LGHNA, CDR2 YNFKEQ. The CDR3 coding sequence is TGTGCCAGCAGCCAAGAAGGGGACAGGAACACCGGGGAGCTGTTTTTT. It encodes CASSQEGDRNTGELFF.

A remark on this clone: At one end, the junction sequence differs from germline, possibly due to a read error. V usage is TRBV10-3 and J usage is TRBJ1-1; a possible D gene is TRBD1 (6 bases). Germline V gene data show CDR1 as ENHRY and CDR2 as SYGVKD. CDR3 length: 13 amino acids. The CDR3 is CASSWTENTEAFF. In nucleotides, the CDR3 is TGTGCCAGCAGTTGGACAGAGAACACTGAAGCTTTCTTT.

The V and J genes are TRBV29-1 and TRBJ2-1; D is undetermined. The germline V gene has CDR1 SQVTM and CDR2 ANQGSEA. Trimming cost V 3 bases and J 8 bases, with 20 bases left between them. The CDR3 has 15 amino acids. The CDR3 reads CSVDHPGSELDEQFF. CDR3 DNA sequence: TGCAGCGTTGACCATCCCGGGTCTGAATTGGATGAGCAGTTCTTC.

V gene TRBV7-2 combines with J gene TRBJ1-6; TRBD1 might be the D (6 bases). The CDR3 runs 16 residues. From germline, CDR1 is SGHTA and CDR2 FQGNSA. V was cut by 5 bases and J by 6 bases, with 17 bases left in between. CDR3 loop: CASSQQGPSTNSPLHF. The CDR3 DNA reads TGTGCCAGCAGCCAACAGGGACCATCCACTAATTCACCCCTCCACTTT.

The CDR3, as DNA: TGCGCCAGCAGCTTTTTAGCTGGGGCCAACGTCCTGACTTTC. This gives the protein CASSFLAGANVLTF. V gene TRBV5-1 combines with J gene TRBJ2-6; no reliable D call. The CDR3 is 14 amino acids. CDR1 and CDR2 from the germline V gene are SGHRS and YFSETQ. The V end was cut by 2 bases, the J end by 2 bases, with 5 bases between.

This rearrangement joins TRBV27 to TRBJ1-2; the D gene is possibly TRBD1 (5 bases). From germline, CDR1 is MNHEY and CDR2 SMNVEV (reference sequence). The V gene lost 2 bases and the J gene lost 2 bases, with 12 bases spanning the gap. This CDR3 is 15 amino acids long. This CDR3 is CASSLVTGPNYGYTF. For the CDR3, the DNA is TGTGCCAGCAGTTTAGTCACAGGACCCAACTATGGCTACACCTTC.

The rearrangement links TRBV25-1 to TRBJ1-1; D might be TRBD1 (6 bases). The CDR3 loop spans 15 amino acids. With 1 base removed from V and 6 bases from J, the gap between germline ends came to 15 bases. Germline values: CDR1 MGHDK, CDR2 SYGVNS. The CDR3 region is CASSESGQGRAEAFF. In DNA form, the CDR3 reads TGTGCCAGCAGTGAATCGGGGCAGGGGAGAGCTGAAGCTTTCTTT.

This clone was seen a few times. One end of the junction fails to match germline, which may point to a read error. The chain has TRBV5-1 and TRBJ2-7; the D is unclear. Germline V CDR1 and CDR2: SGHRS, YFSETQ. The CDR3 loop spans 14 amino acids. The CDR3 spells CASSQSASSSEQYF. The CDR3 DNA reads as TGCGCCAGCAGCCAGTCCGCATCGTCCTCCGAGCAGTACTTC.

The chain combines TRBV19 with TRBJ2-7; no reliable D call. The germline CDR1 and CDR2 sequences are LNHDA and SQIVND (reference sequence). V dropped 3 bases and J dropped 0 bases, with 9 bases sitting between them. The CDR3 spans 14 residues. CDR3 DNA sequence: TGTGCCAGTAGTATGGCGGCGTACTCCTACGAGCAGTACTTC. It specifies CASSMAAYSYEQYF.

V gene TRBV7-3 combines with J gene TRBJ2-3; TRBD1 matches 8 bases. This CDR3 is 14 amino acids long. Looked up from germline, CDR1 is SGHTA and CDR2 is FQGTGA. Trimming removed 4 bases from V and 3 bases from J; junction bases left unmatched: 3. The CDR3 here is CASSSGQVTDTQYF. In DNA, the CDR3 is TGTGCCAGCAGCTCGGGACAGGTAACAGATACGCAGTATTTT.

This rearrangement joins TRBV6-1 to TRBJ1-5; D uncertain. The CDR3 consists of 12 residues. Trimming took 3 bases from V and 5 from J, leaving 5 bases between them. Germline-derived CDR1 and CDR2 are MNHNS and SASEGT. In nucleotides, the CDR3 is TGTGCCAGCAGTGATTTATATCAGCCCCAGCATTTT. It translates to CASSDLYQPQHF.

The chain joins TRBV6-6 to TRBJ2-6; D might be TRBD1 (6 bases). Trimming removed 6 bases at V and 0 bases at J, with 12 bases between. Germline V gene sequence: CDR1 MNHNY, CDR2 SVGAGI (reference sequence). The CDR3 loop spans 16 amino acids. The CDR3 protein is CASRGRQVSGANVLTF. The CDR3 nucleotides read TGTGCCAGCAGAGGAAGACAGGTCTCTGGGGCCAACGTCCTGACTTTC.

The chain joins TRBV13 to TRBJ2-1; D remains ambiguous. This CDR3 has 16 amino acids. Germline-derived CDR1 and CDR2 are PRHDT and FYEKMQ (reference sequence). V was cut by 4 bases and J by 7 bases, with 20 bases left in between. This CDR3 reads CASSSPVSVVLNEQFF. The CDR3 DNA is TGTGCCAGCAGCTCCCCGGTGAGCGTCGTTTTGAATGAGCAGTTCTTC.

The V and J genes are TRBV19 and TRBJ2-3, with 7 bases fitting TRBD2. With 3 bases clipped from V and 5 bases from J, the junction kept 5 bases outside the gene matches. This CDR3 region has 14 residues. Germline CDR1 LNHDA, CDR2 SQIVND (reference sequence). The chain's CDR3 is CASSIWAGEDTQYF. CDR3 DNA sequence: TGTGCCAGTAGTATCTGGGCGGGAGAAGATACGCAGTATTTT.

The DNA for the CDR3 is TGTGCCAGCAGCTTAGGTCGGACAGGGGTCCACAACTATGGCTACACCTTC. It encodes CASSLGRTGVHNYGYTF. The gene calls are TRBV7-2 and TRBJ1-2; 9 nucleotides line up with TRBD1. CDR3 size: 17 residues. Germline V CDR1 and CDR2: SGHTA, FQGNSA. V lost 1 base to trimming and J lost 2 bases; unmatched junction nucleotides: 8.

The chain links TRBV5-1 to TRBJ2-5, with D maybe TRBD2 (5 bases). Per germline, CDR1 SGHRS and CDR2 YFSETQ. CDR3 length: 14 amino acids. The V end was cut by 9 bases, the J end by 5 bases, with 20 bases between. CDR3 loop: CATSYGGAGETQYF. The CDR3 DNA is TGCGCCACCTCATATGGAGGAGCCGGGGAGACCCAGTACTTC.

The rearrangement uses TRBV27 and TRBJ2-5; D remains unclear. The length of the CDR3 is 13 residues. Trimming shortened V by 3 bases and J by 7 bases, and 12 bases separated the two germline ends. Germline CDR1 reads MNHEY; CDR2 reads SMNVEV (reference sequence). The CDR3: CASSFSLHGTQYF. The DNA of the CDR3 is TGTGCCAGCAGTTTTAGCCTCCATGGGACCCAGTACTTC.